Presented here are 14 T cell receptor beta chains from one specimen sequenced in a study of CD8+ T cells in alopecia areata. As the sequencing template, cDNA was produced by extracting RNA and reverse transcribing it. The protocol was immunoSEQ multiplex PCR, while the TCRdb copy is restricted to in-frame clones and leaves out a portion. Among roughly 32,000 clones listed, approximately 56% were seen once. The sequenced sample consisted of NKG2D-high CD8+ T cells sorted from blood. The receptors were gathered from a human donor with alopecia areata.

The chain uses TRBV13 and TRBJ2-3; D possibly corresponds to TRBD2 (5 bases). CDR3 length: 15 residues. The V and J ends lost 5 bases and 7 bases respectively, with 19 bases between them. The germline CDR1 and CDR2 sequences are PRHDT and FYEKMQ (reference sequence). CDR3 loop: CASSDGVSGLHTQYF. The CDR3 DNA reads TGTGCCAGCAGCGACGGGGTCAGCGGTCTTCATACGCAGTATTTT.

In its sample, this clone was seen a few times. The genes are TRBV19 and TRBJ2-2; D is unclear. V lost 5 bases, J lost 6 bases, and 4 bases lay in between. Germline CDR1 LNHDA, CDR2 SQIVND (reference sequence). This CDR3 spans 11 amino acids. The DNA of the CDR3 is TGTGCCAGTAGTTTTCCCGGGGAGCTGTTTTTT. Translated, it gives CASSFPGELFF.

The chain employs TRBV2 and TRBJ2-7; D perhaps matches TRBD1 (7 bases). The CDR3 contains 14 residues. V was clipped by 7 bases and J by 4 bases, with 17 bases between them. CDR1 is SNHLY, CDR2 FYNNEI, per germline. The CDR3 loop reads CASTGTGEVYEQYF. CDR3 sequence (DNA): TGTGCCAGCACCGGAACAGGGGAGGTGTACGAGCAGTACTTC.

The chain has TRBV5-1 and TRBJ2-3, with TRBD1 identical over 8 bases. The germline V gene encodes CDR1 SGHRS and CDR2 YFSETQ. V lost 7 bases, J lost 4 bases, and 14 bases stayed unmatched. The CDR3 totals 16 residues. CDR3 residues: CASGDRGQADADTQYF. DNA of the CDR3: TGCGCCAGCGGCGATCGGGGACAGGCGGATGCAGATACGCAGTATTTT.

This clone showed up just a few times. The chain employs TRBV7-9 and TRBJ2-7; TRBD2 matches 14 bases. V lost 5 bases to trimming and J lost 4 bases; unmatched junction nucleotides: 10. Germline V CDR1 and CDR2: SEHNR, FQNEAQ (reference sequence). The CDR3 is 17 residues long. In DNA form, the CDR3 reads TGTGCCAGCAGCCAGGGACTAGCGGGGGCCTACTCTTACGAGCAGTACTTC. Protein sequence: CASSQGLAGAYSYEQYF.

This chain uses TRBV4-1 with TRBJ1-2, with D possibly matching TRBD1 (5 bases). V was shortened by 1 base and J by 7 bases, with 19 bases between the two germline ends. The CDR3 contains 16 residues. CDR1 and CDR2 from the germline V gene are MGHRA and YSYEKL. CDR3 sequence (DNA): TGCGCCAGCAGCCAAGTCGGCGCAGTCCCAGGGCGTGGCTACACCTTC. Amino acid sequence: CASSQVGAVPGRGYTF.

The chain carries TRBV5-1 and TRBJ2-5; possible D gene TRBD2, 5 bases. Between the trimmed V and J ends, which lost 1 base and 3 bases, there was a span of 10 bases. The CDR3 contains 14 residues. Germline V lookup: CDR1 SGHRS, CDR2 YFSETQ. The CDR3 region has the DNA TGCGCCAGCAGCTTGTTGAATAGCGAAGAGACCCAGTACTTC. It is translated as CASSLLNSEETQYF. Looking up the rest from reference TRBV5-1 and TRBJ2-5 gives the full variable domain: KAGVTQTPRYLIKTRGQQVTLSCSPISGHRSVSWYQQTPGQGLQFLFEYFSETQRNKGNFPGRFSGRQFSNSRSEMNVSTLELGDSALYLCASSLLNSEETQYFGPGTRLLVL.

This rearrangement joins TRBV27 to TRBJ2-1, with 8 bases identical to TRBD2. The CDR3 spans 13 residues. The J segment lost 8 bases and the V segment lost 2 bases, leaving 2 bases of the junction unmatched. Germline values: CDR1 MNHEY, CDR2 SMNVEV (reference sequence). The CDR3 DNA reads as TGTGCCAGCAGTTTAGCGGGAGGCCATGAGCAGTTCTTC. Translated: CASSLAGGHEQFF.

The J gene is TRBJ2-7, the V gene TRBV30; the D is unclear. V shed 0 bases and J shed 6 bases, with 12 bases lying between them. This CDR3 contains 13 residues. Germline V gene data show CDR1 as GTSNPN and CDR2 as SVGIG (reference sequence). The CDR3 here is CAWSVGGVGEQYF. Written as DNA, the CDR3 is TGTGCCTGGAGTGTTGGTGGAGTTGGCGAGCAGTACTTC.

The chain is built from TRBV14 and TRBJ2-3; perhaps TRBD2 as D (6 bases). This CDR3 has 17 residues. V lost 1 base and J 2 bases, leaving 16 bases between the germline ends. CDR1 and CDR2 (germline): SGHDN, FVKESK. CDR3 loop: CASSQGSAGWPTDTQYF. The CDR3 bases are TGTGCCAGCAGCCAAGGGTCGGCGGGATGGCCCACAGATACGCAGTATTTT.

The V call is TRBV19, the J call TRBJ1-1; D is unresolved. The germline V gene encodes CDR1 LNHDA and CDR2 SQIVND (reference sequence). The CDR3 consists of 12 residues. The germline V and J ends were trimmed by 5 bases and 4 bases, with 8 bases remaining between them. For the CDR3, the DNA is TGTGCCAGTAGTCCCGACGGCACTGAAGCTTTCTTT. The encoded protein is CASSPDGTEAFF.

The V gene is TRBV15, the J gene TRBJ2-1; D is undetermined. This CDR3 has 14 amino acids. V shed 0 bases and J shed 10 bases, with 13 bases lying between them. Germline CDR1 reads LNHNV; CDR2 reads YYDKDF (reference sequence). The CDR3 loop reads CATSRDHLVQEQFF. CDR3 nucleotide sequence: TGTGCCACCAGCAGAGATCATCTGGTGCAGGAGCAGTTCTTC.

The chain combines TRBV27 with TRBJ2-5; D possibly corresponds to TRBD1 (5 bases). The end of the DNA fits TRBJ2-7 better, so the J call may be wrong. CDR1 and CDR2 (germline): MNHEY, SMNVEV (reference sequence). This CDR3 spans 15 amino acids. CDR3: CASSLLGVLTYEQYF. The DNA for the CDR3 is TGTGCCAGCAGTTTACTAGGGGTATTAACCTACGAGCAGTACTTC.

The CDR3 loop is CASSFLGPGNTEAFF. DNA of the CDR3: TGTGCCAGCAGCTTTTTGGGACCCGGGAACACTGAAGCTTTCTTT. The rearrangement joins TRBV7-3 to TRBJ1-1; tentative D call: TRBD1 (5 bases). The CDR3 has 15 residues. The germline V and J ends were trimmed by 3 bases and 1 base, with 12 bases remaining between them. Looked up from germline, CDR1 is SGHTA and CDR2 is FQGTGA. The whole variable domain, filled in from reference TRBV7-3 and TRBJ1-1, reads GAGVSQTPSNKVTEKGKYVELRCDPISGHTALYWYRQSLGQGPEFLIYFQGTGAADDSGLPNDRFFAVRPEGSVSTLKIQRTERGDSAVYLCASSFLGPGNTEAFFGQGTRLTVV.